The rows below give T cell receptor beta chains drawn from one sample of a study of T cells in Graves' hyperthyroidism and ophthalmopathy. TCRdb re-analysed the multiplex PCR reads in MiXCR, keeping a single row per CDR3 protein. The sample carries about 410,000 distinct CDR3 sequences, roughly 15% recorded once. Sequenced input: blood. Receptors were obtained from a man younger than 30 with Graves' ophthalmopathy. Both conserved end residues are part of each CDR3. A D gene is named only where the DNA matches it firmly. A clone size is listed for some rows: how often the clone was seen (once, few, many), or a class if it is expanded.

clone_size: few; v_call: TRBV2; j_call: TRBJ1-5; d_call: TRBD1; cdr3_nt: TGTGCCAGCAGAGGGACAGGGGTTGGGAATCAGCCCCAGCATTTT; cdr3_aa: CASRGTGVGNQPQHF
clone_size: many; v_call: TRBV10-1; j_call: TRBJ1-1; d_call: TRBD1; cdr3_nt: TGCGCCAGCACCCCAAGACAGGGCACTGAAGCTTTCTTT; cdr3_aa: CASTPRQGTEAFF
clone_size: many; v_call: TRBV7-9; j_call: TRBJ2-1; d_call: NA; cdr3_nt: TGTGCCAGCAGAAGACACGGCTTGGATGAGCAGTTCTTC; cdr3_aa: CASRRHGLDEQFF
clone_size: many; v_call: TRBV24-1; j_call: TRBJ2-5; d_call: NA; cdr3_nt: TGTGCCACCAGTTCCCCGGCAGGATGGGACCAAGAGACCCAGTACTTC; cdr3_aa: CATSSPAGWDQETQYF
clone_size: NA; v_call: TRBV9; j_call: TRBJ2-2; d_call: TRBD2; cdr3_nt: TGTGCCAGCAGCGCTGGAACAGCGGGAGTGCCCCCCGGGGAGCTGTTTTTT; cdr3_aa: CASSAGTAGVPPGELFF
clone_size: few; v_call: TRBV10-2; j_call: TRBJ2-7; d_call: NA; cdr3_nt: TGCGCCAGCAGTGTTGGAAGAGTCTACGAGCAGTACTTC; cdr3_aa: CASSVGRVYEQYF
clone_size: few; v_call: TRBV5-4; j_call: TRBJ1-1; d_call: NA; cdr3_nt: TGTGCCAGCAGTGACGGTGGCCGAGGATGGCACACTGAAGCTTTCTTT; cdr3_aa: CASSDGGRGWHTEAFF
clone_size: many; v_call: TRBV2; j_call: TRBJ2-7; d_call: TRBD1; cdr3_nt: TGTGCCAGCAGCTACTCTTCCCAGGACAGGGAACCCTACGAGCAGTACTTC; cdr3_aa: CASSYSSQDREPYEQYF
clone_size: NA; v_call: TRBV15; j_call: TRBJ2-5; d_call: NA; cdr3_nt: TGTGCCACCGCGGCGGTCCAAGAGACCCAGTACTTC; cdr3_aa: CATAAVQETQYF
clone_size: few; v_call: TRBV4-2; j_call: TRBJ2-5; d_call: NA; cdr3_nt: TGTGCCAGCAGCCAAGAACGGGTGGAGACCCAGTACTTC; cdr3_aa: CASSQERVETQYF
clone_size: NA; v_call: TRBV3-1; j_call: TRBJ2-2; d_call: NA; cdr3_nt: TGTGCCAGCGAAGAACAACCTACCGGGGAGCTGTTTTTT; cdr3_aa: CASEEQPTGELFF
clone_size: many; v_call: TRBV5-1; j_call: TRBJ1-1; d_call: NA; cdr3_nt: TGCGCCAGCAGCTTGGTGCGGATGAACACTGAAGCTTTCTTT; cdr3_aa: CASSLVRMNTEAFF
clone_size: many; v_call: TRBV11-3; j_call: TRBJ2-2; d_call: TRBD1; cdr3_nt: TGTGCCAGCAGCGGAACAGGGGGTCCCGGGGAGCTGTTTTTT; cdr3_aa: CASSGTGGPGELFF
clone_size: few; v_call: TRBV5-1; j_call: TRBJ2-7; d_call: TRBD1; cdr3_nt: TGCGCCAGCAGCTCCCTACAGGGGGCTTCCTACGAGCAGTACTTC; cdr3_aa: CASSSLQGASYEQYF
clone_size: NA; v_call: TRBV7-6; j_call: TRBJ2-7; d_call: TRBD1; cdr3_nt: TGTGCCAGCAGCACCGACAGGGGGGCGAACGAGCAGTACTTC; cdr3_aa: CASSTDRGANEQYF
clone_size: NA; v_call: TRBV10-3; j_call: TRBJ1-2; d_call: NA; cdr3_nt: TGTGCCATCAGTGACAGGGGACGGACTTATGGCTACACCTTC; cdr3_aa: CAISDRGRTYGYTF
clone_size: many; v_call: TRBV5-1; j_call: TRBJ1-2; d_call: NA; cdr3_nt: TGCGCCAGCAGCACCCTCGAAGGGGGGAATGGCTACACCTTC; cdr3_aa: CASSTLEGGNGYTF
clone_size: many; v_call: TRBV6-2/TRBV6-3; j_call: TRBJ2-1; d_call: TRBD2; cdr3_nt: TGTGCCAGCAGTGTCCTAGCGGAGACATACAATGAGCAGTTCTTC; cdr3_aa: CASSVLAETYNEQFF
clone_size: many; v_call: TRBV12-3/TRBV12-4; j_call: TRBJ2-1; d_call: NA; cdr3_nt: TGTGCCAGCAGTTTACGGACCCGTAATGAGCAGTTCTTC; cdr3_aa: CASSLRTRNEQFF
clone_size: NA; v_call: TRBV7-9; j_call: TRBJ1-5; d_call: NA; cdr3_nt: TGTGCCAGCAGCTTAGGGGACTCTCAGCCCCAGCATTTT; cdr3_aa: CASSLGDSQPQHF
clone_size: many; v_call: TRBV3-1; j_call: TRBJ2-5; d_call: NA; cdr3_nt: TGTGCCAGCAGCCAAGATTTGAACAGCCAAGAGACCCAGTACTTC; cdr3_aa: CASSQDLNSQETQYF
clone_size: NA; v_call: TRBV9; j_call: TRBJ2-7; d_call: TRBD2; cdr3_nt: TGTGCCAGCAGCCCTAGCGGATTCTCCTACGAGCAGTACTTC; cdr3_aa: CASSPSGFSYEQYF